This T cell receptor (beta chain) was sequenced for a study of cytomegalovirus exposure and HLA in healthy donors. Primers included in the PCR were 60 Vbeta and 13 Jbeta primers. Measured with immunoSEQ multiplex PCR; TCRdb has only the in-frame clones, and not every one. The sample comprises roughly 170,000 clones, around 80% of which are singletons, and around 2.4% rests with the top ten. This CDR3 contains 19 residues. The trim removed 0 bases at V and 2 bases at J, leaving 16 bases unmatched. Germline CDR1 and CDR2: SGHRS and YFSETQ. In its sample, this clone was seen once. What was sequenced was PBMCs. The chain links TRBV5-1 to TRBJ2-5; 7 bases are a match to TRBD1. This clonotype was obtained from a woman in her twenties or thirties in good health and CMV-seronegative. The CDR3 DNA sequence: TGCGCCAGCAGCTTGGCGATTCCGGACAGGAGGACATATCAAGAGACCCAGTACTTC. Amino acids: CASSLAIPDRRTYQETQYF.